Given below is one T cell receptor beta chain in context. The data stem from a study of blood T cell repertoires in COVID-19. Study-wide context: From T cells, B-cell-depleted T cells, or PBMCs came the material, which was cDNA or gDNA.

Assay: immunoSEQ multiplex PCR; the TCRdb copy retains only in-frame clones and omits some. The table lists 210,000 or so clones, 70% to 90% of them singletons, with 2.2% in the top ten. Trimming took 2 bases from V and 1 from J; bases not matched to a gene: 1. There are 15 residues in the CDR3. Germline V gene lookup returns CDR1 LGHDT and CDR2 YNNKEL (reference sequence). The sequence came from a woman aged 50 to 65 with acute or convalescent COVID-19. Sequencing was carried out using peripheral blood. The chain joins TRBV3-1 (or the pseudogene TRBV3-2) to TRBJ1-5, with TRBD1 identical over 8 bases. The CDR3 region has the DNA TGTGCCAGCAGCCAAACAGGGGGGAGCAATCAGCCCCAGCATTTT. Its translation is CASSQTGGSNQPQHF.